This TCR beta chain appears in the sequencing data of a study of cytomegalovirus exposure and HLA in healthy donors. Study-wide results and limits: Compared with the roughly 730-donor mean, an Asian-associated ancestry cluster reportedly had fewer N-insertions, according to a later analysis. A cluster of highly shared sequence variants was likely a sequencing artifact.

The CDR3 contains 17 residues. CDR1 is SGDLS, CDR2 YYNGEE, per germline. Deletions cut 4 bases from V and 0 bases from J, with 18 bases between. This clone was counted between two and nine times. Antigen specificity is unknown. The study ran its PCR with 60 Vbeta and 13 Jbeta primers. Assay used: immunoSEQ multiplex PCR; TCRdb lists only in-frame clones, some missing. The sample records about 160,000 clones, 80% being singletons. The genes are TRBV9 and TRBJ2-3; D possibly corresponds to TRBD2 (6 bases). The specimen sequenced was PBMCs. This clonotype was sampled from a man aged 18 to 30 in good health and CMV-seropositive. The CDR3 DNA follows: TGTGCCAGCAGCCCAGCCCGACTAGGGAGCAGCACAGATACGCAGTATTTT. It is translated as CASSPARLGSSTDTQYF.